Below are 15 T cell receptor beta chains sequenced from a single sample in a study of T cell repertoires in cytomegalovirus infection. TCRdb re-called the reads with MiXCR, one entry per CDR3 protein. Of around 230,000 distinct CDR3 sequences detected, about 7% appear once; the ten largest clones hold around 6.5%. The sample consisted of PBMCs. Source of these receptors: a human donor in good health (CMV status not recorded). Some clones in this sample may be carry-over from other donors' samples.

Many counts were recorded for this clonotype. The chain combines TRBV12-5 with TRBJ1-5, with 7 bases lining up with TRBD1. This CDR3 is 16 amino acids long. Germline loops: CDR1 LGHNT, CDR2 FRNRAP. The J segment lost 1 base and the V segment lost 4 bases, leaving 7 bases of the junction unmatched. This chain's CDR3 is CASGSFTGVSNQPQHF. In nucleotides, the CDR3 is TGTGCTAGTGGTTCTTTCACAGGGGTAAGCAATCAGCCCCAGCATTTT.

In this sample, this clonotype turned up many times. The genes are TRBV7-2 and TRBJ1-1; D uncertain. CDR1 is SGHTA and CDR2 is FQGNSA in the germline V gene. This CDR3 has 13 residues. V was trimmed by 3 bases and J by 2 bases, leaving 7 bases between them. CDR3 sequence reads: CASSFYINTEAFF. The CDR3 DNA reads as TGTGCCAGCAGCTTCTACATTAACACTGAAGCTTTCTTT.

This clonotype was detected ten times or more. The chain recombines TRBV7-9 with TRBJ1-2; no clear D gene. The CDR3 extends over 13 amino acids. Germline V lookup: CDR1 SEHNR, CDR2 FQNEAQ (reference sequence). Trimming cost V 1 base and J 5 bases, with 8 bases left between them. The CDR3 is CASSLGFEYGYTF. In nucleotides, the CDR3 is TGTGCCAGCAGCTTAGGATTCGAATATGGCTACACCTTC.

This clonotype was found many times. The chain employs TRBV7-2 and TRBJ2-1; maybe TRBD1 (5 bases). The V end was cut by 5 bases, the J end by 2 bases, with 13 bases between. The V gene's germline CDR1 is SGHTA and CDR2 FQGNSA. This CDR3 has 15 amino acids. The CDR3 DNA follows: TGTGCCAGCAGCACCTACAGGCTCCCCTACAATGAGCAGTTCTTC. This translates into CASSTYRLPYNEQFF.

This clonotype was found many times. The chain uses TRBV29-1 and TRBJ2-3; D tentatively reads TRBD1 or TRBD2 (5 bases each). Per germline, CDR1 SQVTM and CDR2 ANQGSEA. Trimming took off 5 bases at V and 5 bases at J, with 14 bases between the two ends. The CDR3 sequence is 13 residues long. CDR3 region: CSVTGTTIDTQYF. As DNA, the CDR3 is TGCAGCGTTACCGGGACCACCATAGATACGCAGTATTTT.

This clonotype appeared many times. As DNA, the CDR3 is TGTGCCAGCAGCATACGGGACAGGGCCTACGAGCAGTACTTC. It translates to CASSIRDRAYEQYF. The chain employs TRBV7-2 and TRBJ2-7; 9 nucleotides line up with TRBD1. The V and J ends lost 5 bases and 2 bases, in that order; junction bases with no gene match: 4. The CDR3 has 14 amino acids. CDR1 is SGHTA and CDR2 is FQGNSA in the germline V gene.

At least ten counts were recorded for this clonotype. The chain employs TRBV7-8 and TRBJ2-3, with D possibly matching TRBD2 (5 bases). Germline loops: CDR1 SGHVS, CDR2 FQNEAQ. V was cut by 3 bases and J by 2 bases, with 9 bases left in between. This CDR3 has 14 amino acids. CDR3 in amino acids: CASSFGVFTDTQYF. The CDR3 DNA follows: TGTGCCAGCAGCTTCGGGGTGTTCACAGATACGCAGTATTTT.

This clonotype has just a few counts. The genes are TRBV7-2 and TRBJ1-2; the match to TRBD1 covers 7 bases. The CDR3 has 14 amino acids. Germline loops: CDR1 SGHTA, CDR2 FQGNSA. J gave up 6 bases and V 5 bases, and 9 bases lay outside the gene matches. For the CDR3, the DNA is TGTGCCAGCAGCCCGAGACAGGGAATCGATGGCTACACCTTC. Its translation: CASSPRQGIDGYTF.

This clonotype has just a few counts. A much bigger clone sits one base away, suggesting this may be a read error. The V call is TRBV7-3, the J call TRBJ2-2; D remains ambiguous. Germline CDR1 is SGHTA and CDR2 is FQGTGA. This CDR3 contains 14 residues. V dropped 5 bases and J dropped 1 base, with 8 bases sitting between them. The chain's CDR3 is CASSERQNTGELFF. CDR3 in DNA: TGTGCCAGCAGCGAAAGACAGAACACCGGGGAGCTGTTTTTT.

This clonotype was recorded at least ten times. The V call is TRBV6-1, the J call TRBJ2-2, with D possibly being TRBD1 or TRBD2 (5 bases each). This CDR3 has 14 amino acids. The germline gives CDR1 MNHNS, CDR2 SASEGT. Trimming took 4 bases from V and 6 from J, leaving 12 bases between them. The CDR3 protein is CASSVPGRAGELFF. In DNA form, the CDR3 reads TGTGCCAGCAGTGTTCCAGGGCGGGCCGGGGAGCTGTTTTTT.

This clonotype was observed many times. V and J are TRBV9 and TRBJ2-5; D perhaps matches TRBD1 (6 bases). Between the trimmed V and J ends, which lost 3 bases and 3 bases, there was a span of 18 bases. In germline, CDR1 is SGDLS, CDR2 YYNGEE. The CDR3 has 16 residues. For the CDR3, the DNA is TGTGCCAGCAGCGGCCCAGGGGTAGGGTTAGAAGAGACCCAGTACTTC. This translates into CASSGPGVGLEETQYF.

The chain recombines TRBV6-2 or TRBV6-3 with TRBJ2-1; the match to TRBD1 covers 8 bases. This CDR3 has 16 residues. V shed 4 bases and J 3 bases; nucleotides not matched to a gene: 8. Germline V gene sequence: CDR1 MNHEY, CDR2 SVGEGT. The CDR3 DNA is TGTGCCAGCAGTTGGACAGGGAAGGGGGTCTACAATGAGCAGTTCTTC. It is translated as CASSWTGKGVYNEQFF.

This clonotype was counted many times. The genes are TRBV7-2 and TRBJ2-7; no definite D call. There are 12 residues in the CDR3. Trimming stripped 3 bases from V and 4 bases from J, with 7 bases between. CDR1 is SGHTA, CDR2 FQGNSA, per germline. The CDR3 loop reads CASSLWAYEQYF. DNA for the CDR3: TGTGCCAGCAGCTTGTGGGCATACGAGCAGTACTTC.

There are many counts of this clonotype. The chain recombines TRBV12-3 or TRBV12-4 with TRBJ1-2, with a possible D match to TRBD1 (5 bases). The CDR3 covers 15 residues. V lost 1 base, J lost 2 bases, and 11 bases lay in between. The CDR3 is CASSLGRQGNYGYTF. The CDR3 nucleotides read TGTGCCAGCAGTTTAGGTCGTCAGGGAAACTATGGCTACACCTTC.

Only a few counts were recorded for this clonotype. The chain employs TRBV20-1 and TRBJ1-5; tentative D call: TRBD1 (6 bases). CDR3 length: 15 amino acids. Per germline, CDR1 DFQATT and CDR2 SNEGSKA (reference sequence). With 1 base removed from V and 0 bases from J, the gap between germline ends came to 10 bases. CDR3 sequence: CSARVGGRSNQPQHF. DNA for the CDR3: TGCAGTGCTAGAGTAGGGGGACGTAGCAATCAGCCCCAGCATTTT.